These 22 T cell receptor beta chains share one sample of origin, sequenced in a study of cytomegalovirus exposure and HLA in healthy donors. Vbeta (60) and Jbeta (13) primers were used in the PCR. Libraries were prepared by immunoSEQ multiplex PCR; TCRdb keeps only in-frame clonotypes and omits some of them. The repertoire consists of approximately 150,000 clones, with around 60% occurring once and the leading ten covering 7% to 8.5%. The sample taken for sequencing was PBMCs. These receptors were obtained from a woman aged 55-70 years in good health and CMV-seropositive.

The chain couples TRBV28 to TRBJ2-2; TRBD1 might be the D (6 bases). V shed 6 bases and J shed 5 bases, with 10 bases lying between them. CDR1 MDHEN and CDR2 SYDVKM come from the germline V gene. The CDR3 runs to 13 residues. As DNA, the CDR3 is TGTGCCAGCAGGGACGGACAGACCGGGGAGCTGTTTTTT. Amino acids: CASRDGQTGELFF.

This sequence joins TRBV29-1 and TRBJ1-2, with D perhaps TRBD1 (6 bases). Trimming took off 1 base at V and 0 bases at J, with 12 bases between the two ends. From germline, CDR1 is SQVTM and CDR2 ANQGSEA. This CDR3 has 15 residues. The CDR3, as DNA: TGCAGCGTTGAAGGGACAGAGGATACTAACTATGGCTACACCTTC. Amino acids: CSVEGTEDTNYGYTF.

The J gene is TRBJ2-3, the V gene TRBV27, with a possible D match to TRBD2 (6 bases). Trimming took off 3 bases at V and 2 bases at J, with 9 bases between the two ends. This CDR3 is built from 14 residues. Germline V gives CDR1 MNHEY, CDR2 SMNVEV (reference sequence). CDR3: CASSFERVTDTQYF. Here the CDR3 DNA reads TGTGCCAGCAGTTTTGAGCGGGTCACAGATACGCAGTATTTT.

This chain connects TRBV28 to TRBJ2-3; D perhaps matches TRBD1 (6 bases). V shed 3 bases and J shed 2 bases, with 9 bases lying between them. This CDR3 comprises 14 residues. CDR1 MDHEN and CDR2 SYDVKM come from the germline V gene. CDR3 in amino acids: CASSLDRPTDTQYF. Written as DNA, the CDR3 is TGTGCCAGCAGTTTGGACAGACCCACAGATACGCAGTATTTT.

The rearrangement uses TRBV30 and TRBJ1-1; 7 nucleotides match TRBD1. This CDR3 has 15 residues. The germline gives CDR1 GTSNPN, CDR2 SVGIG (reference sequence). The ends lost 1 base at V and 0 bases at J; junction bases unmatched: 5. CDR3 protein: CAWSGIDRVNTEAFF. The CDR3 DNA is TGTGCCTGGAGTGGAATCGACAGGGTGAACACTGAAGCTTTCTTT.

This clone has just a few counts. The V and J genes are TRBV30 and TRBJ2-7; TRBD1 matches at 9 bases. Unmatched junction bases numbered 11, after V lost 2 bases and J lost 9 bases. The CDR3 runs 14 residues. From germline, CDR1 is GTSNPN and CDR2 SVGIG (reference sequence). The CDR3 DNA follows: TGTGCCTGGAGTCCGAGTAGGGGGACAGGGAGGCAGTACTTC. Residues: CAWSPSRGTGRQYF.

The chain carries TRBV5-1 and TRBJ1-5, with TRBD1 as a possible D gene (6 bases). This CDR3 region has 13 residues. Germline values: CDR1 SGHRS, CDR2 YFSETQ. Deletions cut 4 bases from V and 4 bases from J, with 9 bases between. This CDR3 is CASSVGQNQPQHF. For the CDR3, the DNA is TGCGCCAGCAGCGTAGGACAGAATCAGCCCCAGCATTTT.

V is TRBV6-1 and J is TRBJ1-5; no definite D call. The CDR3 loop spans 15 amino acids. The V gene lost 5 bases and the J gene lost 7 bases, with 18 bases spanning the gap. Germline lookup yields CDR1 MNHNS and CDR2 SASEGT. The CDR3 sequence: CASSIQHREEQPQHF. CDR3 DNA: TGTGCCAGCAGTATTCAACACCGTGAGGAGCAGCCCCAGCATTTT.

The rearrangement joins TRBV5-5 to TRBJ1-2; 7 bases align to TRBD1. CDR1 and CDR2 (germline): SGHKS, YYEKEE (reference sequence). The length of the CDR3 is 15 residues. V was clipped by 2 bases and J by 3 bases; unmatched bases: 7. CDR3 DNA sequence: TGTGCCAGCAGCTTTACAGGGGCCGCCGACTATGGCTACACCTTC. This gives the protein CASSFTGAADYGYTF.

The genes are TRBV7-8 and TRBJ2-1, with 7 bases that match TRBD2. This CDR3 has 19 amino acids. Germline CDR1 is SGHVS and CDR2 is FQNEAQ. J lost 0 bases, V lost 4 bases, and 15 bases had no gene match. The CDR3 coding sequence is TGTGCCAGCAGCTCCCGGCGGGGAGGGCGGGGGAGCTCCTACAATGAGCAGTTCTTC. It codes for CASSSRRGGRGSSYNEQFF.

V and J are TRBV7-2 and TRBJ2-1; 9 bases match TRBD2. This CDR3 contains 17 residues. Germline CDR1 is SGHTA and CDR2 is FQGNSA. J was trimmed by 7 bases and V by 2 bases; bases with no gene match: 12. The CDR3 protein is CASSLRFGLAGRNEQFF. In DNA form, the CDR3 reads TGTGCCAGCAGCTTAAGATTCGGTCTAGCGGGACGAAATGAGCAGTTCTTC.

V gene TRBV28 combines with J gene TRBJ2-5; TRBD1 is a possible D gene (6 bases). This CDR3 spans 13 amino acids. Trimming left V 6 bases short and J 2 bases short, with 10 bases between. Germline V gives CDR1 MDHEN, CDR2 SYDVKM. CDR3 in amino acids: CASRSTGQETQYF. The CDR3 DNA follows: TGTGCCAGCAGGTCGACAGGACAAGAGACCCAGTACTTC.

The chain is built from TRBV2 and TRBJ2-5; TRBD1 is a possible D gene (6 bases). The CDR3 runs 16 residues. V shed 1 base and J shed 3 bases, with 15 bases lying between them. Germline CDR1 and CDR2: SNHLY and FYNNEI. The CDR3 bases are TGTGCCAGCAGTGAAGGTCCAGGGGAAGAAGAAGAGACCCAGTACTTC. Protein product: CASSEGPGEEEETQYF.

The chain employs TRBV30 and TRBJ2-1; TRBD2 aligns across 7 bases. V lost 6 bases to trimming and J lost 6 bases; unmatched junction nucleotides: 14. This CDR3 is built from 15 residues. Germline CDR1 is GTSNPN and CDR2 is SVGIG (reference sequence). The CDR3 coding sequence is TGTGCCTGTGACCTGCGGGGGAGACGAGGCAATGAGCAGTTCTTC. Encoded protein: CACDLRGRRGNEQFF. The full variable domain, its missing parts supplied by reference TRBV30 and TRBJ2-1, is SQTIHQWPATLVQPVGSPLSLECTVEGTSNPNLYWYRQAAGRGLQLLFYSVGIGQISSEVPQNLSASRPQDRQFILSSKKLLLSDSGFYLCACDLRGRRGNEQFFGPGTRLTVL.

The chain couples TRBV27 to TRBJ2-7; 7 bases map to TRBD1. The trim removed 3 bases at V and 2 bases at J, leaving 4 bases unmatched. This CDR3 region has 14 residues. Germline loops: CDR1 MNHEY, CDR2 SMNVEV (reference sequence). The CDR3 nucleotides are TGTGCCAGCAGTTTGGCTGACAGGGCCTACGAGCAGTACTTC. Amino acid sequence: CASSLADRAYEQYF.

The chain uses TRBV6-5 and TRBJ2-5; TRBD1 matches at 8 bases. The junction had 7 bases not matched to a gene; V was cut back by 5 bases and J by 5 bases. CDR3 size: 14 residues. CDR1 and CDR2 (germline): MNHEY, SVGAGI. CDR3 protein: CASSPRQGRETQYF. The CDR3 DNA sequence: TGTGCCAGCAGTCCTCGACAGGGGAGGGAGACCCAGTACTTC.

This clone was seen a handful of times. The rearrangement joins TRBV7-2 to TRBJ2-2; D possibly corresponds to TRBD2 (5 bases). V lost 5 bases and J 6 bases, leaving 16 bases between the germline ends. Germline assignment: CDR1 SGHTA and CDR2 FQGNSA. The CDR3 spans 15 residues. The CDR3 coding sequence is TGTGCCAGCAGCCAAGAACCTAGCCCGGCCGGGGAGCTGTTTTTT. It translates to CASSQEPSPAGELFF.

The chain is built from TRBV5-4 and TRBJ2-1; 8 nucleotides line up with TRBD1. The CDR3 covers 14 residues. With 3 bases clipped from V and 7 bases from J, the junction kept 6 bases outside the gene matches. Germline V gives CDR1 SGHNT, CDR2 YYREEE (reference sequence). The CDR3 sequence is CASSSLDRENEQFF. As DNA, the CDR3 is TGTGCCAGCAGCTCCTTGGACAGGGAAAATGAGCAGTTCTTC. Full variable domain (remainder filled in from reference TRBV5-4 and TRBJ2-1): ETGVTQSPTHLIKTRGQQVTLRCSSQSGHNTVSWYQQALGQGPQFIFQYYREEENGRGNFPPRFSGLQFPNYSSELNVNALELDDSALYLCASSSLDRENEQFFGPGTRLTVL.

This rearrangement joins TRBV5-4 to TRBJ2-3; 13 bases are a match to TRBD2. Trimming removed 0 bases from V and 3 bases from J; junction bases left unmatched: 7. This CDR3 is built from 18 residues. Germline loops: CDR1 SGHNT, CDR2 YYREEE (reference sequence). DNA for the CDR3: TGTGCCAGCAGCTTGGTGGTGGGGACTAGCGGGATAACAGATACGCAGTATTTT. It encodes CASSLVVGTSGITDTQYF. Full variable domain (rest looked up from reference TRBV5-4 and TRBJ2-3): ETGVTQSPTHLIKTRGQQVTLRCSSQSGHNTVSWYQQALGQGPQFIFQYYREEENGRGNFPPRFSGLQFPNYSSELNVNALELDDSALYLCASSLVVGTSGITDTQYFGPGTRLTVL.

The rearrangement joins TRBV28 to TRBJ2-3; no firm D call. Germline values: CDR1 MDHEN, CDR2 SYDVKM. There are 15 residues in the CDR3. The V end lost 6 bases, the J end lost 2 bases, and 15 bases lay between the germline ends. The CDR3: CASRALGVHTDTQYF. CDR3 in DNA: TGTGCCAGCAGAGCCCTAGGAGTTCACACAGATACGCAGTATTTT.

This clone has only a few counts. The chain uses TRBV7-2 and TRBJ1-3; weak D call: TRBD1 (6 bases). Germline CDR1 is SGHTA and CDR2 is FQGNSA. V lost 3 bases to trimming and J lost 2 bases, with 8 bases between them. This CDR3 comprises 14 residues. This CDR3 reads CASSFGTPGNTIYF. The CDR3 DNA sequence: TGTGCCAGCAGCTTCGGGACACCTGGAAACACCATATATTTT.

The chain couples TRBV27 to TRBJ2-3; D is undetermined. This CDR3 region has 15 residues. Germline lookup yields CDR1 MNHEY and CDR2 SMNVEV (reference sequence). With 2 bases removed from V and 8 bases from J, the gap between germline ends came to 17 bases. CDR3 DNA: TGTGCCAGCAGTTTAGATAATATGGCGTCGGGTACGCAGTATTTT. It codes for CASSLDNMASGTQYF.